This TCR beta chain was documented in a study of blood T cell repertoires in COVID-19 (dated by TCRdb to the early 2020s). Broadly, across the study: Samples covering the acute and convalescent phases of COVID-19 were provided by collaborators in the United States, Italy and Spain. The prospective study material was composed of cDNA or gDNA derived from T cells, B-cell-depleted T cells, or PBMCs. Subjects who had been exposed to COVID-19, were actively infected with it, or had recovered from it provided the deeply sampled blood TCRbeta repertoires that made up the dataset. A freely available public database, intended as a resource for researchers studying the immune response to SARS-CoV-2, is where the repertoires were released. The samples were drawn from the first 160 participants of the ongoing ImmuneRACE study and from 1,254 subjects provided by 6 global collaborators. Nearly every sample came with metadata listing a de-identified subject ID, COVID-19 status, age in years and sex. Where HLA class I and class II types were available, the types were taken from metadata supplied by the sample provider, not from assay-based typing.

Based on the germline V gene (reference sequence), the CDR1 and CDR2 sequences are MNHEY and SMNVEV. Reading from cysteine to phenylalanine, the CDR3 counts 14 amino acids. Only the CDR3 DNA is retained, 42 bases long and in frame from the first base. V is trimmed back by 5 bases and J by 2 bases, and the junction contains 3 bases that no gene match accounts for. In the prospective study, participants were 18 to 89 years old, resided in about two dozen geographic areas of the United States, and were enrolled through a virtual design. To assign participants to cohorts, the prospective study relied on clinical history that participants themselves reported in a screening survey and a study questionnaire. ImmuneRACE Cohort 3 recovered participants were defined by two consecutive negative NP/OP PCR tests, healthcare professional clearance, or symptom resolution. Each participant in the prospective study had whole blood, serum and a nasopharyngeal or oropharyngeal swab collected by mobile phlebotomists. Prospective study participants could optionally give additional blood draws and questionnaires over an approximately two-month period. Prospective study blood samples were shipped either frozen or at room temperature before DNA extraction.

Results and caveats for the whole study, not just this receptor: Clinical and demographic metadata were provided uncurated, with the amount varying by source and participant.

TCRbeta CDR3 regions were amplified from genomic DNA using the immunoSEQ Assay, a bias-controlled multiplex PCR. The published analysis was carried out like this. The number of nucleated cells in each sample was estimated by amplification of reference gene primers within the assay. Sequence reads were collapsed and filtered to measure the absolute abundance of every unique TCRbeta CDR3 rearrangement. For each sample, productive Simpson clonality was calculated as the square root of Simpson's diversity index across productive rearrangements. What TCRdb holds here is the immuneACCESS table cut down to in-frame rearrangements. Part of the clones is not present; checked against another copy, under half of the missing clones reflect an unresolved V gene, and the others are unexplained. V and J calls and clone size are those listed in that table; D and trimming were worked out from the DNA. The sample table records some 370,000 clones; 83% of these occur just once. Approximately 5.4% of the sample comes from the top ten.

Details on this clone: Its antigen target is currently unknown. Base qualities are not at hand, and no much larger clone is one base apart.

This clonotype was obtained from a woman aged 50 to 60 who had recovered from COVID-19. Input material: PBMCs or T cells enriched from blood (not recorded which). This chain is built from TRBV27 and TRBJ2-7, and TRBD2 matches 10 of the central bases. The CDR3 has the sequence CASSPLAGPYEQYF. DNA sequence: TGTGCCAGCAGTCCACTAGCGGGGCCCTACGAGCAGTACTTC.